Below, 30 T cell receptor beta chains from the same sample are listed, as sequenced in a study of blood T cells in healthy people across ages (dated by TCRdb to 2013 to 2016). The library was produced with 5' RACE. TCRdb names Illumina HiSeq 2500 as the instrument used. A second PCR of about 7 to 12 cycles was run with a J-beta primer mix and a sample-barcoded 5' primer. Using fastp trimming at Q25 and MiXCR clonotype assembly, TCRdb reanalyzed the public sequencing data and kept in-frame beta chains. Rows with a matching CDR3 protein are joined into one entry that keeps the most common DNA and genes. Across this sample there are over 950,000 distinct CDR3 sequences, with less than 45% seen only once. About an eighth of the sample rests with the top ten. Sequencing was performed on blood. All receptors come from a man aged 18 to 30 in good health.

The CDR3 sequence: CASSTRGPELAFF. CDR3 DNA: TGCGCCAGCAGCACCAGAGGGCCCGAGCTTGCTTTCTTT. This sequence joins TRBV4-1 and TRBJ1-1, with D hard to call. Germline-derived CDR1 and CDR2 are MGHRA and YSYEKL. V lost 5 bases and J 11 bases, leaving 18 bases between the germline ends. The CDR3 runs 13 residues.

The rearrangement links TRBV7-6 to TRBJ2-1; D is tentatively TRBD1 or TRBD2 (5 bases each). The germline V gene encodes CDR1 SGHVS and CDR2 FNYEAQ. The CDR3 sequence is 15 residues long. Trimming stripped 5 bases from V and 4 bases from J, with 15 bases between. CDR3 loop: CASSPGSVLYNEQFF. The CDR3 nucleotides read TGTGCCAGCAGCCCAGGGAGTGTCCTTTACAATGAGCAGTTCTTC. The whole variable domain, remainder taken from reference TRBV7-6 and TRBJ2-1, is GAGVSQSPRYKVTKRGQDVALRCDPISGHVSLYWYRQALGQGPEFLTYFNYEAQQDKSGLPNDRFSAERPEGSISTLTIQRTEQRDSAMYRCASSPGSVLYNEQFFGPGTRLTVL.

This clonotype was seen only once. The genes are TRBV12-3 or TRBV12-4 and TRBJ1-3; no clear D. CDR3 size: 12 residues. V was trimmed by 6 bases and J by 4 bases, leaving 7 bases between them. CDR3 in DNA: TGTGCCAGCAGATCAATGGGAAACACCATATATTTT. It yields the protein CASRSMGNTIYF.

This rearrangement joins TRBV6-1 to TRBJ2-7; D not resolved. The CDR3 is 16 residues long. The V end lost 2 bases, the J end lost 0 bases, and 14 bases lay between the germline ends. Germline CDR1 reads MNHNS; CDR2 reads SASEGT. CDR3 coding DNA: TGTGCCAGCAGTGAATACATCTCGAAGAGCTCCTACGAGCAGTACTTC. This sequence encodes CASSEYISKSSYEQYF.

This clonotype was counted ten times or more. This chain uses TRBV10-3 with TRBJ2-1; D possibly matches TRBD1 or TRBD2 (5 bases each). This CDR3 comprises 14 residues. Per the germline V gene, CDR1 is ENHRY and CDR2 is SYGVKD. Trimming shortened V by 6 bases and J by 9 bases, and 18 bases separated the two germline ends. CDR3 in DNA: TGTGCCATCAGGAATGAAGGGACGGCGGCTGAGCAGTTCTTC. It specifies CAIRNEGTAAEQFF.

The chain couples TRBV28 to TRBJ2-7; 10 bases are shared with TRBD2. Trimming removed 4 bases from V and 3 bases from J; junction bases left unmatched: 6. The germline V gene encodes CDR1 MDHEN and CDR2 SYDVKM. This CDR3 is built from 15 residues. The CDR3 here is CASSSPSGSYYEQYF. The CDR3 coding sequence is TGTGCCAGCAGTTCTCCTAGCGGGAGCTACTACGAGCAGTACTTC. The full variable domain, with the rest looked up from reference TRBV28 and TRBJ2-7, is DVKVTQSSRYLVKRTGEKVFLECVQDMDHENMFWYRQDPGLGLRLIYFSYDVKMKEKGDIPEGYSVSREKKERFSLILESASTNQTSMYLCASSSPSGSYYEQYFGPGTRLTVT.

For this clonotype: A much larger clone is a single base away; this may be a read error. CDR3 region: CASSDRGTKAFF. CDR3 coding DNA: TGTGCCAGCAGTGACAGGGGCACTAAAGCTTTCTTT. The chain recombines TRBV25-1 with TRBJ1-1; possibly TRBD1 for D (6 bases). CDR1 MGHDK and CDR2 SYGVNS come from the germline V gene. The CDR3 runs to 12 residues.

This clonotype was seen ten or more times. The J gene is TRBJ2-5, the V gene TRBV29-1; D gene unclear. This CDR3 has 14 residues. The V end lost 0 bases, the J end lost 3 bases, and 11 bases lay between the germline ends. Germline V CDR1 and CDR2: SQVTM, ANQGSEA. The CDR3, as DNA: TGCAGCGTTGAAGATCCCTTCCGCGAAGAGACCCAGTACTTC. This codes for CSVEDPFREETQYF.

The chain joins TRBV5-1 to TRBJ1-1; no clear D gene. The CDR3 totals 14 residues. V was pared by 1 base and J by 2 bases, with 9 bases between. Germline assignment: CDR1 SGHRS and CDR2 YFSETQ. CDR3 DNA: TGCGCCAGCAGCTTGTGGCAGGACAACACTGAAGCTTTCTTT. As protein: CASSLWQDNTEAFF.

The chain couples TRBV29-1 to TRBJ1-1; maybe TRBD1 (6 bases). Per the germline V gene, CDR1 is SQVTM and CDR2 is ANQGSEA. The CDR3 has 14 residues. V lost 7 bases and J lost 3, with 18 bases in between. CDR3 coding DNA: TGCAGCGGACAGGACAGAACGACGGACACTGAAGCTTTCTTT. Translating it yields CSGQDRTTDTEAFF.

With regard to this clonotype: Since a much larger clone is just one base distant, this may be a read error. The chain carries TRBV6-5 and TRBJ1-2; D remains ambiguous. Trimming cost V 2 bases and J 0 bases, with 4 bases left between them. The CDR3 has 13 amino acids. From germline, CDR1 is MNHEY and CDR2 SVGAGI. This chain's CDR3 is CASSYTTNYGYTF. The DNA for the CDR3 is TGTGCCAGCAGTTACACGACTAACTATGGCTACACCTTC.

Turning to this clonotype: A much larger clone sits a single nucleotide away, making a read error possible. The chain carries TRBV7-2 and TRBJ1-4; D is unresolved. Germline V lookup: CDR1 SGHTA, CDR2 FQGNSA. The length of the CDR3 is 13 residues. As DNA, the CDR3 is TGTGCCAGCAACTTAGATTTAGGCGAAAAACTGTTTTTT. It codes for CASNLDLGEKLFF.

This clonotype has more than one count but fewer than ten. CDR3 sequence: CSVEGTGVGYTF. DNA for the CDR3: TGCAGCGTTGAAGGGACAGGGGTCGGCTACACCTTC. The chain links TRBV29-1 to TRBJ1-2; 9 bases line up with TRBD1. Germline CDR1 SQVTM, CDR2 ANQGSEA. CDR3 length: 12 residues. The junction had 2 bases not matched to a gene; V was cut back by 1 base and J by 8 bases.

This clonotype was recorded a few times. The chain carries TRBV2 and TRBJ2-4, with 8 positions matching TRBD1. The V segment lost 6 bases and the J segment 8 bases; nucleotides outside the gene matches: 3. Looked up from germline, CDR1 is SNHLY and CDR2 is FYNNEI. The CDR3 loop spans 12 amino acids. The CDR3 here is CASSGQGDIQYF. The CDR3 nucleotides read TGTGCCAGCAGCGGACAGGGTGACATTCAGTACTTC.

This clonotype was detected a few times. The rearrangement links TRBV7-9 to TRBJ2-5; 13 bases match TRBD2. The CDR3 runs 16 residues. J was trimmed by 0 bases and V by 5 bases; bases with no gene match: 3. Looked up from germline, CDR1 is SEHNR and CDR2 is FQNEAQ (reference sequence). The CDR3 DNA reads TGTGCCAGCAGCCCGACTAGCGGGAGGTACCAAGAGACCCAGTACTTC. This encodes CASSPTSGRYQETQYF.

This clonotype has a handful of counts. The chain combines TRBV7-2 with TRBJ2-5; no firm D call. The length of the CDR3 is 14 residues. Germline V lookup: CDR1 SGHTA, CDR2 FQGNSA. Trimming took off 5 bases at V and 0 bases at J, with 10 bases between the two ends. CDR3 in amino acids: CASSPDPYQETQYF. CDR3 bases: TGTGCCAGCAGCCCGGATCCCTACCAAGAGACCCAGTACTTC.

The chain links TRBV30 to TRBJ1-1; D is unclear. Germline V CDR1 and CDR2: GTSNPN, SVGIG (reference sequence). V lost 5 bases and J lost 5, with 6 bases in between. CDR3 length equals 10 residues. The CDR3 DNA is TGTGCCTGGGGAGAGACTGAAGCTTTCTTT. Residues: CAWGETEAFF.

This rearrangement joins TRBV10-3 to TRBJ2-7; D unclear. The V gene lost 6 bases and the J gene lost 7 bases, with 13 bases spanning the gap. CDR1 is ENHRY and CDR2 is SYGVKD in the germline V gene. The length of the CDR3 is 12 residues. Written as DNA, the CDR3 is TGTGCCATCAGGGACCCCAACCGGGAGCAGTACTTC. This encodes CAIRDPNREQYF.

The J gene is TRBJ2-3, the V gene TRBV12-3 or TRBV12-4, with D possibly TRBD2 on 5 matching bases. This CDR3 contains 13 residues. The V end lost 9 bases, the J end lost 0 bases, and 10 bases lay between the germline ends. The CDR3 bases are TGTGCCAGTGGGCGGGTGAGCACAGATACGCAGTATTTT. This codes for CASGRVSTDTQYF.

The sample holds a few counts of this clonotype. J is TRBJ2-3 and V is TRBV5-1; 9 nucleotides match TRBD2. The ends lost 5 bases at V and 5 bases at J; junction bases unmatched: 12. CDR3 length: 16 amino acids. Germline V lookup: CDR1 SGHRS, CDR2 YFSETQ. The CDR3 sequence is CASRKRGVDFIDTQYF. CDR3 bases: TGCGCCAGCAGAAAGCGGGGGGTAGACTTTATAGATACGCAGTATTTT. Based on the CDR3 plus reference TRBV5-1 and TRBJ2-3, the full variable domain is KAGVTQTPRYLIKTRGQQVTLSCSPISGHRSVSWYQQTPGQGLQFLFEYFSETQRNKGNFPGRFSGRQFSNSRSEMNVSTLELGDSALYLCASRKRGVDFIDTQYFGPGTRLTVL.

A few counts support this clonotype. The V call is TRBV4-1, the J call TRBJ2-1; 7 bases are shared with TRBD2. The J call may be faulty, since TRBJ2-7 better matches the DNA end. The germline CDR1 and CDR2 sequences are MGHRA and YSYEKL. CDR3 size: 18 residues. CDR3 sequence: CASSQDRSSGANYNEQYF. In DNA, the CDR3 is TGCGCCAGCAGCCAAGATCGTTCCAGCGGGGCTAACTACAATGAGCAGTACTTC.

The gene calls are TRBV4-2 and TRBJ2-3; D call uncertain. V lost 0 bases, J lost 6 bases, and 7 bases lay in between. The CDR3 is 13 residues long. Germline V gene lookup returns CDR1 LGHNA and CDR2 YNFKEQ. CDR3 sequence reads: CASSQEVSDTQYF. CDR3 DNA sequence: TGTGCCAGCAGCCAAGAGGTTTCTGATACGCAGTATTTT.

This clonotype was seen many times. The V call is TRBV4-3, the J call TRBJ1-6; D is possibly TRBD1 (5 bases). The germline gives CDR1 LGHNA, CDR2 YSLEER. V was trimmed by 1 base and J by 7 bases, leaving 17 bases between them. This CDR3 contains 17 residues. The DNA for the CDR3 is TGCGCCAGCAGCCAAGTCGTGAGCCAGGGCGGCAATTCACCCCTCCACTTT. Translation gives CASSQVVSQGGNSPLHF.

This clonotype was seen a handful of times. The chain combines TRBV28 with TRBJ2-3; D uncertain. The V and J ends lost 3 bases and 0 bases respectively, with 13 bases between them. Germline assignment: CDR1 MDHEN and CDR2 SYDVKM. The CDR3 totals 16 residues. The CDR3 loop is CASSFGLQTSTDTQYF. CDR3 coding DNA: TGTGCCAGCAGTTTTGGATTGCAGACAAGCACAGATACGCAGTATTTT.

The rearrangement uses TRBV10-3 and TRBJ2-5, with 13 bases that match TRBD2. The trim removed 2 bases at V and 11 bases at J, leaving 8 bases unmatched. The V gene's germline CDR1 is ENHRY and CDR2 SYGVKD. The CDR3 has 15 residues. The DNA of the CDR3 is TGTGCCATCAGTGAGCCCGGACTAGCGGGAGAGGCGCAGTACTTC. Translated, it gives CAISEPGLAGEAQYF.

This chain joins TRBV6-2 or TRBV6-3 and TRBJ2-1, with D possibly TRBD2 on 5 matching bases. Trimming pared 0 bases from V and 6 bases from J, leaving 12 bases between. The CDR3 sequence is 15 residues long. Germline values: CDR1 MNHEY, CDR2 SVGEGT. The CDR3 region is CASSYSFEGGNEQFF. The CDR3 region has the DNA TGTGCCAGCAGTTACTCTTTTGAGGGTGGCAATGAGCAGTTCTTC.

This clonotype has a count of ten or more. V is TRBV12-3 or TRBV12-4 and J is TRBJ1-2; weak D call: TRBD1 (5 bases). Trimming removed 3 bases from V and 6 bases from J, with 14 bases in between. This CDR3 region has 14 residues. CDR3 sequence: CASSFGSGLHGYTF. The CDR3 DNA follows: TGTGCCAGCAGTTTTGGTTCAGGGCTTCATGGCTACACCTTC.

This chain connects TRBV7-2 to TRBJ2-2; 9 bases fit TRBD1. This CDR3 is 15 amino acids long. Germline V gene lookup returns CDR1 SGHTA and CDR2 FQGNSA. V lost 6 bases and J lost 2; bases outside the gene matches: 4. CDR3 in DNA: TGTGCCAGCAGTCGACAGGGGGGAAACACCGGGGAGCTGTTTTTT. This sequence encodes CASSRQGGNTGELFF.

The chain has TRBV20-1 and TRBJ2-5; the match to TRBD2 covers 14 bases. The CDR3 extends over 17 amino acids. Germline CDR1 DFQATT, CDR2 SNEGSKA (reference sequence). V lost 0 bases, J lost 5 bases, and 8 bases stayed unmatched. In DNA form, the CDR3 reads TGCAGTGCTAGAGATCCCGGACTAGCGGGGGGTGGGGAGACCCAGTACTTC. Its protein product is CSARDPGLAGGGETQYF.

The chain combines TRBV4-1 with TRBJ1-6, with D uncertain. Germline V gene lookup returns CDR1 MGHRA and CDR2 YSYEKL. V dropped 1 base and J dropped 0 bases, with 13 bases sitting between them. This CDR3 has 18 residues. The CDR3 nucleotides are TGCGCCAGCAGCCAAGTCTGGGTAGGAGACTCCTATAATTCACCCCTCCACTTT. This gives the protein CASSQVWVGDSYNSPLHF.